In its sample, the clone carrying this T cell receptor beta chain was seen many times. V was cut by 7 bases and J by 0 bases, with 10 bases left in between. CDR3 length: 15 residues. Scientists made TCR beta libraries using quantitative 5'-RACE with molecular barcodes. TCRdb reanalysed the 5' RACE reads using MiXCR and keeps one entry per CDR3 protein. Of about 300,000 distinct CDR3 sequences in the sample, roughly 10% are singletons; the top ten hold about 10%. The data are from a study of CD8 T cells in ankylosing spondylitis. The sample was blood, either unsorted or a sorted T cell fraction (not recorded which). The chain has TRBV12-3 or TRBV12-4 and TRBJ1-6; D uncertain. The TCR originated in a female donor with ankylosing spondylitis or in good health (not recorded which). The CDR3 sequence: CASTPSGSYNSPLHF. Written as DNA, the CDR3 is TGTGCCAGCACGCCGTCGGGCTCCTATAATTCACCCCTCCACTTT.